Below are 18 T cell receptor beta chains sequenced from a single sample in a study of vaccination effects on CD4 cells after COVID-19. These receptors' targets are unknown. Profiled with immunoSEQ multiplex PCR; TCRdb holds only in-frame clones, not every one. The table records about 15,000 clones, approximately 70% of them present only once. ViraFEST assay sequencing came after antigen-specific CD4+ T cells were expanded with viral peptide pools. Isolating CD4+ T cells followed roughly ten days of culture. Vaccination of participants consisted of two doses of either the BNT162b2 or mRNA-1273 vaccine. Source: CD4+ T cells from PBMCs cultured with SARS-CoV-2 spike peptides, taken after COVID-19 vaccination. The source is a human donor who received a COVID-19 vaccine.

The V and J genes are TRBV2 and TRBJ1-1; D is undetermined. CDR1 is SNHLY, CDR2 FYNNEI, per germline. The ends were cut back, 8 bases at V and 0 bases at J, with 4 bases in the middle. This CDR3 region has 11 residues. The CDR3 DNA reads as TGTGCCAGCCACTTGAACACTGAAGCTTTCTTT. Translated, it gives CASHLNTEAFF.

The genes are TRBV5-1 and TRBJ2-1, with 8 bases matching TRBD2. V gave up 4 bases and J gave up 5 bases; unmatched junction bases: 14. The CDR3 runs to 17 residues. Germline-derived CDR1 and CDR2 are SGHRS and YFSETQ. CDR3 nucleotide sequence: TGCGCCAGCAGCCCCCCTAGCGGGTGGGCGGAGGACAATGAGCAGTTCTTC. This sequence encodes CASSPPSGWAEDNEQFF.

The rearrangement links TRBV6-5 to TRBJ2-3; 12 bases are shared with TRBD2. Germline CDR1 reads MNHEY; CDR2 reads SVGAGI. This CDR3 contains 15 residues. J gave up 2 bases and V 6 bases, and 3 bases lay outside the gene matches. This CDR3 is CASRTSGRNTDTQYF. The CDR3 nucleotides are TGTGCCAGCAGAACTAGCGGGAGGAACACAGATACGCAGTATTTT.

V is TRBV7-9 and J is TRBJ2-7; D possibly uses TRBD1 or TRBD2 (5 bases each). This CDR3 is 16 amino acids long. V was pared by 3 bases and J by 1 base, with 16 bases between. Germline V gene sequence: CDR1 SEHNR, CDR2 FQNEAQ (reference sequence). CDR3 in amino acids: CASSFPQGRGSYEQYF. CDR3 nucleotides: TGTGCCAGCAGCTTCCCCCAGGGTCGAGGGTCCTACGAGCAGTACTTC.

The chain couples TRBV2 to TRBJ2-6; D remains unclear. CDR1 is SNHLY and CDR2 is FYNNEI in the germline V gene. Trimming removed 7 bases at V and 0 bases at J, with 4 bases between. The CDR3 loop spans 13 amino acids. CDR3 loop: CASKRSGANVLTF. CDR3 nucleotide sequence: TGTGCCAGCAAACGCTCTGGGGCCAACGTCCTGACTTTC.

The CDR3 nucleotides read TGTGCCAGCAGTACGTTAGACGGAGCCAGGGGGGCCTACGAGCAGTACTTC. The encoded protein is CASSTLDGARGAYEQYF. The rearrangement links TRBV27 to TRBJ2-7; perhaps TRBD1 as D (7 bases). V dropped 5 bases and J dropped 2 bases, with 22 bases sitting between them. Germline V gene lookup returns CDR1 MNHEY and CDR2 SMNVEV (reference sequence). The CDR3 length is 17 residues.

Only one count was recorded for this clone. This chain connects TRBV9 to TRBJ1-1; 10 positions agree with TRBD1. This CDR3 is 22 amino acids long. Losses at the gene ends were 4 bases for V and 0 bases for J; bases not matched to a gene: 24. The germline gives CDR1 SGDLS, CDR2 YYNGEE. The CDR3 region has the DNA TGTGCCAGCAGCCTCCCTTTGGGGACAGGGGCAGGTTGGATTTTGTTGAACACTGAAGCTTTCTTT. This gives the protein CASSLPLGTGAGWILLNTEAFF.

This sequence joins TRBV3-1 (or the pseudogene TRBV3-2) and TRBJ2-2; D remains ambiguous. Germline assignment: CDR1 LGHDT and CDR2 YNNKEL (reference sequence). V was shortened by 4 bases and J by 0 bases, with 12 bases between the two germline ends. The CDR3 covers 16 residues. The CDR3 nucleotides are TGTGCCAGCAGCCCGGGTTGTCCCTCGAACACCGGGGAGCTGTTTTTT. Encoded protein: CASSPGCPSNTGELFF.

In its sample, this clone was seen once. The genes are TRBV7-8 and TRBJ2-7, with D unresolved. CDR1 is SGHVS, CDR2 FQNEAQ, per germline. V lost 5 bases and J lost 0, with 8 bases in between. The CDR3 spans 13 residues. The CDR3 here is CASSPRASYEQYF. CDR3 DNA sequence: TGTGCCAGCAGCCCCCGGGCCTCCTACGAGCAGTACTTC.

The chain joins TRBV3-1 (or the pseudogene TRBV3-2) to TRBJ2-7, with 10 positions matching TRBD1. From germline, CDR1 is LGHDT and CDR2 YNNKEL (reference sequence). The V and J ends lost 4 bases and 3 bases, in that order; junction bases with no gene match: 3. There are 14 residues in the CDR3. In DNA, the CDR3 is TGTGCCAGCAGCCCCGGACAGGGGGTCTACGAGCAGTACTTC. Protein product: CASSPGQGVYEQYF.

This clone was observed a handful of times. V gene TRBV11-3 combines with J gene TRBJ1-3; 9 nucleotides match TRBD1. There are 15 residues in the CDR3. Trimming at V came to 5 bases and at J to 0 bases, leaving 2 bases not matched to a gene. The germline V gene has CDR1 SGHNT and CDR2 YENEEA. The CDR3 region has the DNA TGTGCCAGCAGCGCGGACAGGGGCTCTGGAAACACCATATATTTT. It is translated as CASSADRGSGNTIYF.

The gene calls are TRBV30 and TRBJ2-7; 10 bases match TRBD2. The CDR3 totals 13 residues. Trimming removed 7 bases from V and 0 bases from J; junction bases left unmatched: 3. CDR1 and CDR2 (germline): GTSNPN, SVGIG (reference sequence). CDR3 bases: TGTGCCTTCCGACTAGCGGGCTCCTACGAGCAGTACTTC. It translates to CAFRLAGSYEQYF.

As DNA, the CDR3 is TGTGCCAGCAGCGCATACAATGAGCAGTTCTTC. Encoded protein: CASSAYNEQFF. The chain links TRBV6-5 to TRBJ2-1, with unresolved D. CDR3 length: 11 amino acids. The germline V and J ends were trimmed by 6 bases and 4 bases, with 4 bases remaining between them. The germline gives CDR1 MNHEY, CDR2 SVGAGI.

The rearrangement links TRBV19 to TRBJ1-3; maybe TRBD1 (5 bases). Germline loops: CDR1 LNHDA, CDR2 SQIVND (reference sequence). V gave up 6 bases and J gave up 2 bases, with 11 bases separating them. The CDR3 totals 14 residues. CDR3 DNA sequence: TGTGCCAGTAGGCGGGACGGACCTGGAAACACCATATATTTT. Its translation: CASRRDGPGNTIYF.

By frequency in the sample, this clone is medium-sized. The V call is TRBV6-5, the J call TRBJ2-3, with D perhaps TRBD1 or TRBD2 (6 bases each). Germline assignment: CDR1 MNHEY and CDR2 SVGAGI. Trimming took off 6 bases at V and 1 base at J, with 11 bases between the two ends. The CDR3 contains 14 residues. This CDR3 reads CASREGVGTDTQYF. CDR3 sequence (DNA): TGTGCCAGCAGGGAGGGGGTGGGCACAGATACGCAGTATTTT.

The CDR3 bases are TGTGCCAGCAGCCGTCGACCCACACCCCTCGATGGGGCCAACGTCCTGACTTTC. Amino acids: CASSRRPTPLDGANVLTF. V and J are TRBV7-9 and TRBJ2-6, with D uncertain. Looked up from germline, CDR1 is SEHNR and CDR2 is FQNEAQ (reference sequence). Trimming took 5 bases from V and 3 from J, leaving 20 bases between them. This CDR3 comprises 18 residues. Full variable domain (outside the CDR3, taken from reference TRBV7-9 and TRBJ2-6): DTGVSQNPRHKITKRGQNVTFRCDPISEHNRLYWYRQTLGQGPEFLTYFQNEAQLEKSRLLSDRFSAERPKGSFSTLEIQRTEQGDSAMYLCASSRRPTPLDGANVLTFGAGSRLTVL.

The CDR3 nucleotides read TGCGCCAGCAGCCACGGCGACAGGCCATTTACTGAAAAACTGTTTTTT. It translates to CASSHGDRPFTEKLFF. The V gene is TRBV4-3, the J gene TRBJ1-4, with D possibly being TRBD1 (6 bases). The CDR3 covers 16 residues. The V gene's germline CDR1 is LGHNA and CDR2 YSLEER. V was trimmed by 3 bases and J by 7 bases, leaving 18 bases between them.

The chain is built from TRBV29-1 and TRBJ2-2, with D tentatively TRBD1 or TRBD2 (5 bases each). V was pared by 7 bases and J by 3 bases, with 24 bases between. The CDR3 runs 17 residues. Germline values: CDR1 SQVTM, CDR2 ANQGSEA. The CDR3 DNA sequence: TGCAGCGCACGACGTACGATAGGGACCTTCGACACCGGGGAGCTGTTTTTT. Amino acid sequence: CSARRTIGTFDTGELFF.